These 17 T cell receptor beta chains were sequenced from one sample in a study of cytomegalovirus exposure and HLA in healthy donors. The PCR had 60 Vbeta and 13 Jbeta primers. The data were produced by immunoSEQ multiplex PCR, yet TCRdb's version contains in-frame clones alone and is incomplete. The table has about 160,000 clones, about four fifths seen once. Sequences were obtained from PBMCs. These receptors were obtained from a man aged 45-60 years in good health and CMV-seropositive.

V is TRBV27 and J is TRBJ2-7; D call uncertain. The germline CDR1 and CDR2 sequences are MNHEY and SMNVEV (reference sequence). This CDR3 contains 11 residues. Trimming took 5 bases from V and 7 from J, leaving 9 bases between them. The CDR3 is CASSLDGEQYF. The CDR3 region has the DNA TGTGCCAGCAGTCTCGACGGGGAGCAGTACTTC.

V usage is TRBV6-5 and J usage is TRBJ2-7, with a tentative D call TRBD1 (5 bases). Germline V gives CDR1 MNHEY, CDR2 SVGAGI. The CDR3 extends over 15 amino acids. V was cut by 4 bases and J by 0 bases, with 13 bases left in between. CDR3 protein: CASSSFRGDSYEQYF. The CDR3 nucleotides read TGTGCCAGCAGTTCATTTAGGGGCGACTCCTACGAGCAGTACTTC.

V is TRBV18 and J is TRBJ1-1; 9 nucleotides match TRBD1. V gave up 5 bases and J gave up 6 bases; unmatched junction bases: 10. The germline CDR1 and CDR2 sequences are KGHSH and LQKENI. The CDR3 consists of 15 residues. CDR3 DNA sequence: TGTGCCAGCTCATCATCCCCGGACAGGGGCGCTGAAGCTTTCTTT. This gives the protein CASSSSPDRGAEAFF.

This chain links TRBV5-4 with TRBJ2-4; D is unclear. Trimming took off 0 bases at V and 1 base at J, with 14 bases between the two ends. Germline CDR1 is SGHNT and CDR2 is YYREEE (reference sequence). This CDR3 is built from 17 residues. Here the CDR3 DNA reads TGTGCCAGCAGCTTGGTTATTGGGCAAAATGCCAAAAACATTCAGTACTTC. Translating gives CASSLVIGQNAKNIQYF.

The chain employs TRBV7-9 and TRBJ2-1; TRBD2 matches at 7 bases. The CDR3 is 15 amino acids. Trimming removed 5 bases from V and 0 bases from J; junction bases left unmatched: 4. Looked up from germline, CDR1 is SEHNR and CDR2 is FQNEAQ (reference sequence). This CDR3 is CASSPAGSSYNEQFF. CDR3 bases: TGTGCCAGCAGCCCAGCGGGAAGCTCCTACAATGAGCAGTTCTTC. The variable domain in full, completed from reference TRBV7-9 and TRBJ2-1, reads DTGVSQNPRHKITKRGQNVTFRCDPISEHNRLYWYRQTLGQGPEFLTYFQNEAQLEKSRLLSDRFSAERPKGSFSTLEIQRTEQGDSAMYLCASSPAGSSYNEQFFGPGTRLTVL.

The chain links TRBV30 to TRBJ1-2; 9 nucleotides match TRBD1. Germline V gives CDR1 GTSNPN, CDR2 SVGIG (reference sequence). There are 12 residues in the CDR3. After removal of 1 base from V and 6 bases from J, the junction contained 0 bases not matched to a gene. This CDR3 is CAWSGTGDGYTF. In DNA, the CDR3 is TGTGCCTGGAGTGGGACAGGGGATGGCTACACCTTC.

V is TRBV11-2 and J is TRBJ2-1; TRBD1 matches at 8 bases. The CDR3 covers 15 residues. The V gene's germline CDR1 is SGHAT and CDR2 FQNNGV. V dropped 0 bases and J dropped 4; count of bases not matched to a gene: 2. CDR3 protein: CASSLEQGVYNEQFF. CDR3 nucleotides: TGTGCCAGCAGCTTAGAACAGGGGGTTTACAATGAGCAGTTCTTC.

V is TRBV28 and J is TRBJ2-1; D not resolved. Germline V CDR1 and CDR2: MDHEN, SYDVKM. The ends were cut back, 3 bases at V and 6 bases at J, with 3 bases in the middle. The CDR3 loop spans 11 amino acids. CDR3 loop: CASSFVNEQFF. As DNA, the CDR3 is TGTGCCAGCAGTTTCGTCAATGAGCAGTTCTTC.

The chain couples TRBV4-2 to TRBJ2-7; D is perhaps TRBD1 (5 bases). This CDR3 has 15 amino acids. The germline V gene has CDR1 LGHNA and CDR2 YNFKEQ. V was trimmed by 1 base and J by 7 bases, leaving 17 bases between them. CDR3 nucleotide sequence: TGTGCCAGCAGCCAAGTGATGTCAGGGCCAGGTGAGCAGTACTTC. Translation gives CASSQVMSGPGEQYF.

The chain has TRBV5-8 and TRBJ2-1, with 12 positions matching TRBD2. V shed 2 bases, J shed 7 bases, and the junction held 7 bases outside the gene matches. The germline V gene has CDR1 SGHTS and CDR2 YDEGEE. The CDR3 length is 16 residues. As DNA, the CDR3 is TGTGCCAGCAGCTTACGACTAGCGGGAGCTAGGAATGAGCAGTTCTTC. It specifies CASSLRLAGARNEQFF. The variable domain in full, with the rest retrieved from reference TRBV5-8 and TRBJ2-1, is EAGVTQSPTHLIKTRGQQATLRCSPISGHTSVYWYQQALGLGLQFLLWYDEGEERNRGNFPPRFSGRQFPNYSSELNVNALELEDSALYLCASSLRLAGARNEQFFGPGTRLTVL.

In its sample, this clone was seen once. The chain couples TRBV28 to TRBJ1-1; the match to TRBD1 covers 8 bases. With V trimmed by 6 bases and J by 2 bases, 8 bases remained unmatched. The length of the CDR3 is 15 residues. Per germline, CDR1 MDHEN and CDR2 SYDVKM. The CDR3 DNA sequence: TGTGCCAGCAGCCCGGCGGACAGGGATAACACTGAAGCTTTCTTT. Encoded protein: CASSPADRDNTEAFF.

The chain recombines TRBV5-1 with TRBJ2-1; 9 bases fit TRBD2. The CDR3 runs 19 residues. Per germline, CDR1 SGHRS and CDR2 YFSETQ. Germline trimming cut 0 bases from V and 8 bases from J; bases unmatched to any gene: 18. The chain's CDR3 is CASSLDELAGAFGRDEQFF. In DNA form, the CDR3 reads TGCGCCAGCAGCTTGGATGAATTAGCGGGGGCCTTCGGAAGGGATGAGCAGTTCTTC.

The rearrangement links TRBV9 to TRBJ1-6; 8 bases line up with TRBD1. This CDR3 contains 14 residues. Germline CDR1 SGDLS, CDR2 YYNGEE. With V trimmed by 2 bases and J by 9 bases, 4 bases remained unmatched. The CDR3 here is CASSVSGGSSPLHF. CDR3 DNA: TGTGCCAGCAGCGTGTCAGGGGGCAGTTCACCCCTCCACTTT.

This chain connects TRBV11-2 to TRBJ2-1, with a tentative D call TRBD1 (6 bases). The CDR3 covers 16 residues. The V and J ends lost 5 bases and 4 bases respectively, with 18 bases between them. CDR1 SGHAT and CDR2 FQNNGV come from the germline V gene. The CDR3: CASSPRVRDTYNEQFF. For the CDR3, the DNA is TGTGCCAGCAGCCCCAGGGTCCGGGACACATACAATGAGCAGTTCTTC.

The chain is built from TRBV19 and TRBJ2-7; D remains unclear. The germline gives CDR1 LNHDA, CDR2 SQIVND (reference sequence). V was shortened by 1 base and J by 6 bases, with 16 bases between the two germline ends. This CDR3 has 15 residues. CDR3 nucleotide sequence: TGTGCCAGTAGTATAGGTGGCCGGGTCTCTAGCGAGCAGTACTTC. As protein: CASSIGGRVSSEQYF.

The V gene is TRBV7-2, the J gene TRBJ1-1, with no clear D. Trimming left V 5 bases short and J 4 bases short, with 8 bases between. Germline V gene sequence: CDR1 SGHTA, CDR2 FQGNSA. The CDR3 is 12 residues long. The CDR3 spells CASSRTGTEAFF. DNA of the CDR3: TGTGCCAGCAGCCGAACGGGCACTGAAGCTTTCTTT.

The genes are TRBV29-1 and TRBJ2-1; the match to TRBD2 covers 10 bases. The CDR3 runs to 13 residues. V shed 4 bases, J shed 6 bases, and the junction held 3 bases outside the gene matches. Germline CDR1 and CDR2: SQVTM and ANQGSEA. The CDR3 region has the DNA TGCAGCGTTGGAGCGGGGGGGCCCAATGAGCAGTTCTTC. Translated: CSVGAGGPNEQFF.